Below, one TCR beta chain is given with its context. Its antigen is unknown. This sample is part of a study of OX40 agonist ivuxolimab in advanced cancers. Study results and caveats: With doses of 0.1 to 3.0 mg/kg, CD4+ and CD8+ blood T cells had undergone clonal expansion by week 6. Some patients who did not respond also had low normalized T-cell clonal expansion.

Data came from immunoSEQ multiplex PCR; TCRdb stores just in-frame clones and leaves some out. The data contain over 55,000 clones, approximately 85% of them seen just once; the ten biggest clones take up roughly 10%. The V end lost 0 bases, the J end lost 1 base, and 9 bases lay between the germline ends. Germline assignment: CDR1 MGHRA and CDR2 YSYEKL. The CDR3 covers 15 residues. This chain links TRBV4-1 with TRBJ1-1; D perhaps matches TRBD1 (6 bases). The source was CD4+ or CD8+ T cells sorted from blood, collected in a trial of the OX40 agonist ivuxolimab. This TCR was recovered from an adult with an advanced solid tumor such as melanoma, head and neck, liver or kidney cancer. CDR3: CASSQEQGSNTEAFF. In DNA form, the CDR3 reads TGCGCCAGCAGCCAAGAGCAGGGGTCGAACACTGAAGCTTTCTTT.